A selection of T cell receptor beta chains follows, all from one sample in a study of shared clonotypes between healthy human individuals. Repertoires were generated with immunoSEQ multiplex PCR, while TCRdb's copy carries only in-frame clones and drops some. This sample carries millions of clones, approximately 95% of them seen once, and the ten largest clones take more than 0.95%. The sample comprised naive CD8+ T cells sorted from blood. These receptors all come from a man aged 18 to 29 in good health. Each CDR3 is given with its conserved first and last residue. A D gene is named only where the DNA matches it firmly. Clone size, where shown, is once, few, many, or a class for clones that have expanded.

>TRBV28|TRBJ2-3|NA|NA
TGTGCCAGCTCTGCTACCGCTGGCGGGGAGGCAGATACGCAGTATTTT
CASSATAGGEADTQYF
>TRBV28|TRBJ1-1|NA|NA
TGTGCCAGCAGTTCCTGGACGGAAAACACTGAAGCTTTCTTT
CASSSWTENTEAFF
>TRBV5-6|TRBJ2-1|NA|NA
TGTGCCAGCAGCCCACAAAACAATGAGCAGTTCTTC
CASSPQNNEQFF
>TRBV5-4|TRBJ1-1|NA|NA
TGTGCCACGGGTCTGAACACTGAAGCTTTCTTT
CATGLNTEAFF
>TRBV6-1|TRBJ2-7|NA|once
TGTGCCAGCAGTTCGGCCCTCCTCTACGAGCAGTACTTC
CASSSALLYEQYF
>TRBV6-5|TRBJ2-7|TRBD1|NA
TGTGCCAGCAGCCTGGGACAGGGGAACGAGCAGTACTTC
CASSLGQGNEQYF
>TRBV4-3|TRBJ2-7|TRBD2|once
TGCGCCAGCAGCCAAAGCGGGGGAAGCTCCTACGAGCAGTACTTC
CASSQSGGSSYEQYF
>TRBV19|TRBJ2-1|TRBD2|NA
TGTGCCAGTAGCCCTAGCGGGGTCGACAATGAGCAGTTCTTC
CASSPSGVDNEQFF
>TRBV7-9|TRBJ2-7|TRBD2|NA
TGTGCCAGCAGCCCCTCAGCGGGAGGTTACGAGCAGTACTTC
CASSPSAGGYEQYF
>TRBV9|TRBJ1-1|NA|NA
TGTGCCAGCAGCTCCCAGGGGCCCAACACTGAAGCTTTCTTT
CASSSQGPNTEAFF
>TRBV4-2|TRBJ2-7|NA|NA
TGTGCCAGCAGCCAAGACGAACTCGGTACCCTCTACGAGCAGTACTTC
CASSQDELGTLYEQYF
>TRBV6-1|TRBJ2-7|TRBD2|NA
TGTGCCAGCAGTGAAACTAGCGGGGGCGGGTACGAGCAGTACTTC
CASSETSGGGYEQYF
>TRBV7-8|TRBJ2-7|NA|NA
TGTGCCAGCAGCTTACCGGTCCACAGGAGCTCCTACGAGCAGTACTTC
CASSLPVHRSSYEQYF
>TRBV7-9|TRBJ2-7|NA|NA
TGTGCCAGCAGCTTGACAGCATACGAGCAGTACTTC
CASSLTAYEQYF
>TRBV7-9|TRBJ2-7|TRBD1|NA
TGTGCCAGCAGCGGGGGACAGGGGTCACCCTACGAGCAGTACTTC
CASSGGQGSPYEQYF
>TRBV4-1|TRBJ1-2|TRBD1|NA
TGCGCCAGCAGCCCGGGGCAGGGGGCGTGGGGCTACACCTTC
CASSPGQGAWGYTF
>TRBV5-6|TRBJ1-1|NA|NA
TGTGCCAGCAGCCCTGGCCTTTTCCAGGGGATTAACACTGAAGCTTTCTTT
CASSPGLFQGINTEAFF
>TRBV9|TRBJ2-5|TRBD2|once
TGTGCCAGCAGCGTAGCGTGGAGCGGGGGCTCTGGGGAGACCCAGTACTTC
CASSVAWSGGSGETQYF
>TRBV7-9|TRBJ2-7|NA|NA
TGTGCCAGCAGCACAACAGGGTCCTCCTACGAGCAGTACTTC
CASSTTGSSYEQYF
>TRBV4-3|TRBJ2-5|NA|NA
TGCGCCAGCAGCCAAGGAATAGCGGACCAAGAGACCCAGTACTTC
CASSQGIADQETQYF
>TRBV19|TRBJ2-3|NA|NA
TGTGCCAGTAGTATTCTAGCGCCTGATACGCAGTATTTT
CASSILAPDTQYF
>TRBV28|TRBJ1-2|TRBD1|NA
TGTGCCAGCAGGGCAACAGGGGGCGGCTACACCTTC
CASRATGGGYTF
>TRBV7-8|TRBJ2-7|TRBD2|NA
TGTGCCAGCAGCTCTCCTATAGGACTAGCTCGTACGGGCGAGCAGTACTTC
CASSSPIGLARTGEQYF
>TRBV29-1|TRBJ2-2|NA|NA
TGCAGCGTGGGAGAGGACACCGGGGAGCTGTTTTTT
CSVGEDTGELFF
>TRBV7-2|TRBJ2-1|NA|NA
TGTGCCAGCAGCTTTATCCTAACCTACAATGAGCAGTTCTTC
CASSFILTYNEQFF
>TRBV18|TRBJ1-1|NA|NA
TGTGCCAGCTCACCATCCGGGGCCGCGGCTAACACTGAAGCTTTCTTT
CASSPSGAAANTEAFF
>TRBV6-1|TRBJ2-7|NA|NA
TGTGCCAGCCCAGGCCCCTACGAGCAGTACTTC
CASPGPYEQYF
>TRBV5-1|TRBJ2-2|NA|NA
TGCGCCAGCAGCCCCGAAGGGTCCCCGAACACCGGGGAGCTGTTTTTT
CASSPEGSPNTGELFF
>TRBV7-9|TRBJ1-1|NA|NA
TGTGCCAGCAGCTTTCCGACTAGGCATTTGAACACTGAAGCTTTCTTT
CASSFPTRHLNTEAFF
>TRBV5-1|TRBJ2-7|NA|NA
TGCGCCAGCAGCTTAGGGGTGGGCGAGCAGTACTTC
CASSLGVGEQYF
>TRBV28|TRBJ2-1|NA|NA
TGTGCCAGCACGGGGGGCCGGCTCAATGAGCAGTTCTTC
CASTGGRLNEQFF
>TRBV6-5|TRBJ2-5|TRBD2|NA
TGTGCCAGCAGTTACTTACTAGCGGGAGGGCGGGAGACCCAGTACTTC
CASSYLLAGGRETQYF
>TRBV5-6|TRBJ2-7|TRBD1|once
TGTGCCAGCAGCTTGATTCGGACAGGGGCGGGCTACGAGCAGTACTTC
CASSLIRTGAGYEQYF
>TRBV16|TRBJ2-3|NA|NA
TGTGCCAGCAGCCAAATGAGTGGAGGAGATACGCAGTATTTT
CASSQMSGGDTQYF
>TRBV9|TRBJ2-3|TRBD1|NA
TGTGCCAGCAGCGTAGGCTACCCTTGGGACAGGGGCACAGATACGCAGTATTTT
CASSVGYPWDRGTDTQYF
>TRBV28|TRBJ2-7|NA|NA
TGTGCCAGCAGCATACACAGGGTGGGTTACGAGCAGTACTTC
CASSIHRVGYEQYF
>TRBV7-9|TRBJ2-5|TRBD2|once
TGTGCCAGCAGCTCCCCAACTAGCGGGAGATTCCTCCAAGAGACCCAGTACTTC
CASSSPTSGRFLQETQYF
>TRBV6-1|TRBJ1-5|NA|NA
TGTGCCAGCAGTGAAGCGTCAGTATATAGCAATCAGCCCCAGCATTTT
CASSEASVYSNQPQHF
>TRBV28|TRBJ1-2|NA|NA
TGTGCCAGCAGACCCGACGGGCAGTACTATGGCTACACCTTC
CASRPDGQYYGYTF
>TRBV5-1|TRBJ1-1|NA|NA
TGCGCCAGCAGCTTTACAGGGAACACTGAAGCTTTCTTT
CASSFTGNTEAFF
>TRBV4-3|TRBJ2-1|TRBD2|NA
TGCGCCAGCAGCCAAGAAAGTGGACTAGGGTTACACAATGAGCAGTTCTTC
CASSQESGLGLHNEQFF
>TRBV27|TRBJ2-3|NA|NA
TGTGCCAGCAGTTTAATCTACCGGGGCGGCACAGATACGCAGTATTTT
CASSLIYRGGTDTQYF
>TRBV6-1|TRBJ1-1|NA|NA
TGTGCCAGCAGTGAACGGGGAGATCACACTGAAGCTTTCTTT
CASSERGDHTEAFF
>TRBV19|TRBJ2-1|NA|NA
TGTGCCAGTAGTATCGCGGGGTACTCCTACAATGAGCAGTTCTTC
CASSIAGYSYNEQFF
>TRBV5-1|TRBJ2-7|TRBD1|NA
TGCGCCAGCAGCTTGGGGCCGCAGGGGGCGAACGAGCAGTACTTC
CASSLGPQGANEQYF
>TRBV4-3|TRBJ2-7|TRBD2|NA
TGCGCCAGCAGCCAAGATACGTCCGCAGGACTAGCAGTATACGAGCAGTACTTC
CASSQDTSAGLAVYEQYF
>TRBV6-5|TRBJ2-5|NA|NA
TGTGCCAGCAGTTGGGACCAAGAGACCCAGTACTTC
CASSWDQETQYF
>TRBV7-2|TRBJ1-6|TRBD1|NA
TGTGCCAGCAGCTTGACAGGGTCTAATTCACCCCTCCACTTT
CASSLTGSNSPLHF
>TRBV7-9|TRBJ2-1|NA|once
TGTGCCAGCAGCGCACTTTGGGGAAGGGACATCGATGAGCAGTTCTTC
CASSALWGRDIDEQFF
>TRBV9|TRBJ1-1|NA|NA
TGTGCCAGCAGCGTATTCATGAACACTGAAGCTTTCTTT
CASSVFMNTEAFF